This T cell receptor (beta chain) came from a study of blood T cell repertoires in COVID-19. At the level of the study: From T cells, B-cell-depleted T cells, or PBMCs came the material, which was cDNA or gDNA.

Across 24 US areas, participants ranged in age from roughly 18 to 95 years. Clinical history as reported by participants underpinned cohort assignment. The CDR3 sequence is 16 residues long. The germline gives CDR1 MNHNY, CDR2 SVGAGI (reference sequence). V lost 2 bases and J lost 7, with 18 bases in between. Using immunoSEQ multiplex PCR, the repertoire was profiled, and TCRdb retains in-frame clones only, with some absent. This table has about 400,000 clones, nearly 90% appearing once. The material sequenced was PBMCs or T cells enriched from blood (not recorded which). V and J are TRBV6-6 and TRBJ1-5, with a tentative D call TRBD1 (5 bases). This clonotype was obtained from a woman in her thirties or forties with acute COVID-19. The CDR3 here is CASSYPVVGEPQPQHF. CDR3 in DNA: TGTGCCAGCAGTTACCCGGTGGTAGGGGAACCCCAGCCCCAGCATTTT.